This entry lists 2 T cell receptor beta chains sequenced from one sample in a study of blood T cell repertoires in COVID-19. Some clones are missing from TCRdb's copy, which holds only in-frame ones; the method was immunoSEQ multiplex PCR. Altogether 220,000 or so clones are present, approximately 78% being singletons, with the ten largest covering over 7%. Sequenced input: peripheral blood. These receptors came from an elderly woman with COVID-19, enrolled during active disease.

This clone was picked up one time. This rearrangement joins TRBV11-3 to TRBJ2-7; D is unclear. The CDR3 totals 13 residues. Deletions cut 0 bases from V and 3 bases from J, with 6 bases between. CDR1 and CDR2 from the germline V gene are SGHNT and YENEEA. CDR3 sequence: CASSLDNGYEQYF. In DNA form, the CDR3 reads TGTGCCAGCAGCTTAGATAACGGCTACGAGCAGTACTTC. The variable domain in full, completed from reference TRBV11-3 and TRBJ2-7, reads EAGVVQSPRYKIIEKKQPVAFWCNPISGHNTLYWYLQNLGQGPELLIRYENEEAVDDSQLPKDRFSAERLKGVDSTLKIQPAELGDSAVYLCASSLDNGYEQYFGPGTRLTVT.

The V call is TRBV19, the J call TRBJ1-1; D gene unclear. V was trimmed by 7 bases and J by 0 bases, leaving 12 bases between them. The CDR3 totals 14 residues. Germline lookup yields CDR1 LNHDA and CDR2 SQIVND (reference sequence). The CDR3 is CASKRPNMNTEAFF. CDR3 DNA sequence: TGTGCCAGTAAGAGGCCTAACATGAACACTGAAGCTTTCTTT.